The present TCR beta chain was sequenced within a study of T-cell reconstitution after alpha-beta-depleted transplantation in children. This clonotype was counted a few times. Preparation of the TCRbeta library involved a method that used unique molecular identifiers. A single record per CDR3 protein comes from TCRdb applying MiXCR to the PCR reads. The repertoire consists of 200,000 to 250,000 distinct CDR3 sequences, with 8% to 10% occurring once and the leading ten covering about 6%. The receptor comes from a human donor who donated a stem cell graft to a child with acute lymphoblastic leukemia. The specimen was PBMCs from the stem cell graft donor, collected from the stem cell graft.

The CDR3 nucleotides are TGTGCCAGCAGCCAAGACCTCGGGAGTCAGCCCCAGCATTTT. Protein product: CASSQDLGSQPQHF. The chain links TRBV3-1 to TRBJ1-5, with no clear D. This CDR3 is 14 amino acids long. Germline CDR1 reads LGHDT; CDR2 reads YNNKEL (reference sequence). V was shortened by 0 bases and J by 6 bases, with 9 bases between the two germline ends.